This TCR beta chain was documented in a study of blood T cell repertoires in COVID-19. Background on the study: Spain, Italy and the United States supplied samples that represented acute and convalescent COVID-19.

Enrolled during active infection, Seattle patients were then followed longitudinally. This CDR3 region has 15 residues. J gave up 5 bases and V 5 bases, and 7 bases lay outside the gene matches. Germline CDR1 MNHEY, CDR2 SMNVEV (reference sequence). Sequencing was performed with immunoSEQ multiplex PCR; in TCRdb, only in-frame clones are kept and a portion is missing. The sample has fewer than 200,000 clones; around 84% are singletons. The chain is built from TRBV27 and TRBJ1-4; 8 positions agree with TRBD1. The sequenced sample consisted of peripheral blood. The origin of this receptor is an older woman with COVID-19, enrolled during active disease. CDR3 region: CASSTPRTGNEKLFF. The CDR3 bases are TGTGCCAGCAGTACCCCGAGGACAGGGAATGAAAAACTGTTTTTT.